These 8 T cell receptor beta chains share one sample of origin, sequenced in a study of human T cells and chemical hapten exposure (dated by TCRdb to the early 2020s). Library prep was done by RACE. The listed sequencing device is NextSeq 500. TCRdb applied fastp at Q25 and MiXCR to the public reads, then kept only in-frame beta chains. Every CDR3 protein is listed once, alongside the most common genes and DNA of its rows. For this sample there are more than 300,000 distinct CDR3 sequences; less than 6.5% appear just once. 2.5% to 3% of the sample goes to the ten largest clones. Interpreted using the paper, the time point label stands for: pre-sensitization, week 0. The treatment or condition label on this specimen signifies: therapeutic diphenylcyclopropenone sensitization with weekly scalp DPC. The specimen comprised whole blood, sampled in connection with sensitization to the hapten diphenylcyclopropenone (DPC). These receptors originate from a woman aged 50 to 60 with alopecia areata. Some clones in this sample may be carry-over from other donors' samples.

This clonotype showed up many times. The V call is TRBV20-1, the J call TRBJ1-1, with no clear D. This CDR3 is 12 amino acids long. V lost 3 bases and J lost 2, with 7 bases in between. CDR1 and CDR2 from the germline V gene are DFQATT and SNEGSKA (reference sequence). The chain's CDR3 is CSASLRNTEAFF. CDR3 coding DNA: TGCAGTGCTAGCCTACGTAACACTGAAGCTTTCTTT.

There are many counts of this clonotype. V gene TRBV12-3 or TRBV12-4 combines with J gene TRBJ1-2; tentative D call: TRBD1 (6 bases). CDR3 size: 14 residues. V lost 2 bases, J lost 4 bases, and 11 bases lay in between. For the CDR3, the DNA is TGTGCCAGCAGTTTACCCTTCAGGGGCTATGGCTACACCTTC. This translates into CASSLPFRGYGYTF.

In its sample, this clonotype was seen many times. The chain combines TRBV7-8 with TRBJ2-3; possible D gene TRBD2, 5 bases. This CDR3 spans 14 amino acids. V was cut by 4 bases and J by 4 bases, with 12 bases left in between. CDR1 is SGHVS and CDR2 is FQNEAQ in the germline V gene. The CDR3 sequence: CASSSGLVSDTQYF. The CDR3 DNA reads TGTGCCAGCAGCTCCGGACTTGTCTCAGATACGCAGTATTTT.

CDR3 protein: CASSSAGTITEAFF. The CDR3 DNA reads as TGCGCCAGCAGCTCCGCCGGGACAATCACTGAAGCTTTCTTT. The chain employs TRBV5-1 and TRBJ1-1; maybe TRBD1 (6 bases). Deletions cut 3 bases from V and 4 bases from J, with 13 bases between. CDR1 is SGHRS, CDR2 YFSETQ, per germline. The CDR3 runs 14 residues.

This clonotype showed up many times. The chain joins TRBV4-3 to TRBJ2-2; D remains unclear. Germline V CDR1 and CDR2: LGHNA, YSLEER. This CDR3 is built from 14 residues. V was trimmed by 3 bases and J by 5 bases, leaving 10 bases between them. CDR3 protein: CASSQLIATGELFF. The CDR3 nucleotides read TGCGCCAGCAGCCAGTTGATCGCGACCGGGGAGCTGTTTTTT.

The CDR3 region is CSARGLRAEQYF. CDR3 DNA sequence: TGCAGTGCTAGGGGACTTCGCGCGGAGCAGTACTTC. This chain connects TRBV20-1 to TRBJ2-7; the D gene is possibly TRBD2 (6 bases). The germline V gene has CDR1 DFQATT and CDR2 SNEGSKA (reference sequence). This CDR3 has 12 amino acids. V was clipped by 3 bases and J by 7 bases, with 13 bases between them.

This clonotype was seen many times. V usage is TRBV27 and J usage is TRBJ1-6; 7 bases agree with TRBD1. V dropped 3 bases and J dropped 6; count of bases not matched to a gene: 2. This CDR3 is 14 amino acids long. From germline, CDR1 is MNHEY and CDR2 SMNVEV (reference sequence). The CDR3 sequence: CASSLRGPNSPLHF. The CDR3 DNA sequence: TGTGCCAGCAGTTTGAGGGGGCCTAATTCACCCCTCCACTTT.

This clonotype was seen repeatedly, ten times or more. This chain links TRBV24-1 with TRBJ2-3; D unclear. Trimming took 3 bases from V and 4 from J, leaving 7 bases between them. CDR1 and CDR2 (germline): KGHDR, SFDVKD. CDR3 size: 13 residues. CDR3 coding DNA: TGTGCCACCAGTGATGGTGTATCAGATACGCAGTATTTT. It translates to CATSDGVSDTQYF.